Listed here are 29 T cell receptor beta chains from one sample, sequenced in a study of beta chain features in type 1 diabetes. Expressed TCRB transcripts were sequenced because the entire RNA isolate underwent reverse transcription. This table comes from immunoSEQ multiplex PCR, and its TCRdb copy is limited to in-frame clones, with some not included. The repertoire holds 130,000 to 150,000 clones, with more than 9% as singletons. The sequenced sample was naive CD4+ T cells from blood. All receptors come from a man aged 18 to 30 in good health.

This clone was counted a few times. The chain links TRBV19 to TRBJ1-5; 7 bases align to TRBD1. Per germline, CDR1 LNHDA and CDR2 SQIVND (reference sequence). With V trimmed by 3 bases and J by 3 bases, 5 bases remained unmatched. This CDR3 has 15 amino acids. Here the CDR3 DNA reads TGTGCCAGTAGTATGGCCACAGGGGTCAATCAGCCCCAGCATTTT. Protein product: CASSMATGVNQPQHF. The variable domain in full, with the rest retrieved from reference TRBV19 and TRBJ1-5, is DGGITQSPKYLFRKEGQNVTLSCEQNLNHDAMYWYRQDPGQGLRLIYYSQIVNDFQKGDIAEGYSVSREKKESFPLTVTSAQKNPTAFYLCASSMATGVNQPQHFGDGTRLSIL.

V is TRBV28 and J is TRBJ1-4, with 7 nucleotides matching TRBD1. Looked up from germline, CDR1 is MDHEN and CDR2 is SYDVKM. Trimming removed 6 bases from V and 8 bases from J; junction bases left unmatched: 9. The CDR3 runs 14 residues. The CDR3 nucleotides read TGTGCCAGCAGCCAAACGACAGGGAGAGAAAAACTGTTTTTT. Translated: CASSQTTGREKLFF.

The chain joins TRBV6-1 to TRBJ2-7, with TRBD2 matching 7 bases. The CDR3 loop spans 15 amino acids. CDR1 is MNHNS, CDR2 SASEGT, per germline. J was trimmed by 2 bases and V by 4 bases; bases with no gene match: 8. The CDR3 reads CASSGTLGRAYEQYF. The DNA of the CDR3 is TGTGCCAGCAGTGGGACTCTAGGGAGGGCCTACGAGCAGTACTTC.

The chain combines TRBV29-1 with TRBJ1-1; D is undetermined. The length of the CDR3 is 15 residues. Germline CDR1 reads SQVTM; CDR2 reads ANQGSEA. The V and J ends lost 1 base and 3 bases respectively, with 15 bases between them. CDR3 DNA sequence: TGCAGCGTTGAAGCGTACGCGGGTCGGGACACTGAAGCTTTCTTT. It translates to CSVEAYAGRDTEAFF.

This rearrangement joins TRBV6-1 to TRBJ2-7; the match to TRBD2 covers 9 bases. V dropped 6 bases and J dropped 1; count of bases not matched to a gene: 7. The CDR3 is made up of 15 amino acids. Germline V CDR1 and CDR2: MNHNS, SASEGT. CDR3 DNA: TGTGCCAGCAGGGTAGCGGGGGAGTCTTCCTACGAGCAGTACTTC. This sequence encodes CASRVAGESSYEQYF.

This clone was seen more than once but under ten times. This rearrangement joins TRBV11-2 to TRBJ1-1; TRBD1 is a possible D gene (5 bases). Trimming removed 3 bases at V and 4 bases at J, with 15 bases between. The germline V gene encodes CDR1 SGHAT and CDR2 FQNNGV. The CDR3 has 15 residues. In DNA, the CDR3 is TGTGCCAGCAGCTTGACCGGGGGAAGCGGCACTGAAGCTTTCTTT. As protein: CASSLTGGSGTEAFF.

The sample holds a few counts of this clone. The rearrangement links TRBV19 to TRBJ2-5, with 9 bases fitting TRBD1. The CDR3 loop spans 15 amino acids. After removal of 5 bases from V and 5 bases from J, the junction contained 9 bases not matched to a gene. From germline, CDR1 is LNHDA and CDR2 SQIVND (reference sequence). The CDR3 region has the DNA TGTGCCAGTAGTCCTCAGGGGGACAGGGCGGAGACCCAGTACTTC. Translation gives CASSPQGDRAETQYF.

The chain combines TRBV7-2 with TRBJ2-7, with D perhaps matching TRBD2 (6 bases). Germline V lookup: CDR1 SGHTA, CDR2 FQGNSA. The CDR3 contains 14 residues. The V end lost 1 base, the J end lost 4 bases, and 11 bases lay between the germline ends. CDR3 in DNA: TGTGCCAGCAGCTTAGTGGCGGGGTCATACGAGCAGTACTTC. It codes for CASSLVAGSYEQYF.

V is TRBV7-2 and J is TRBJ1-2; D remains unclear. The CDR3 sequence is 14 residues long. V lost 6 bases, J lost 7 bases, and 18 bases lay in between. CDR1 and CDR2 (germline): SGHTA, FQGNSA. CDR3 residues: CASRASWSSGGYTF. The CDR3 nucleotides are TGTGCCAGCAGAGCCTCATGGTCGTCAGGTGGCTACACCTTC.

This clone was seen a handful of times. The same CDR3 arises from other DNA sequences in this sample as well. The chain employs TRBV7-8 and TRBJ2-2; a possible D gene is TRBD1 (5 bases). Germline V lookup: CDR1 SGHVS, CDR2 FQNEAQ. The CDR3 consists of 16 residues. V lost 5 bases, J lost 5 bases, and 18 bases lay in between. CDR3 sequence reads: CASSNPRRRATGELFF. DNA for the CDR3: TGTGCCAGCAGCAATCCGCGGCGCAGGGCGACCGGGGAGCTGTTTTTT.

This clone showed up just a few times. The chain joins TRBV11-2 to TRBJ1-4; D is unclear. The length of the CDR3 is 16 residues. Deletions cut 3 bases from V and 7 bases from J, with 18 bases between. In germline, CDR1 is SGHAT, CDR2 FQNNGV. This chain's CDR3 is CASSFSEGAYSEKLFF. The CDR3 DNA is TGTGCCAGCAGCTTTTCCGAGGGCGCGTATAGTGAAAAACTGTTTTTT.

The CDR3 nucleotides are TGCGCCAGCAGCGGACAGGGGGCATCCTACGAGCAGTACTTC. Residues: CASSGQGASYEQYF. The chain joins TRBV5-1 to TRBJ2-7, with 11 bases identical to TRBD1. The germline gives CDR1 SGHRS, CDR2 YFSETQ. J gave up 1 base and V 4 bases, and 1 base lay outside the gene matches. This CDR3 region has 14 residues. Looking up the rest from reference TRBV5-1 and TRBJ2-7 gives the full variable domain: KAGVTQTPRYLIKTRGQQVTLSCSPISGHRSVSWYQQTPGQGLQFLFEYFSETQRNKGNFPGRFSGRQFSNSRSEMNVSTLELGDSALYLCASSGQGASYEQYFGPGTRLTVT.

The rearrangement links TRBV28 to TRBJ2-1; 11 bases are shared with TRBD2. The CDR3 loop spans 16 amino acids. Germline-derived CDR1 and CDR2 are MDHEN and SYDVKM. Germline trimming cut 5 bases from V and 2 bases from J; bases unmatched to any gene: 5. The CDR3 DNA reads as TGTGCCAGCAGTCCCGTAGCGGGGGGGCCCTACAATGAGCAGTTCTTC. It translates to CASSPVAGGPYNEQFF.

This clone showed up just a few times. The chain recombines TRBV5-6 with TRBJ2-3, with D uncertain. Germline V gene sequence: CDR1 SGHDT, CDR2 YYEEEE. The CDR3 length is 13 residues. Between the trimmed V and J ends, which lost 7 bases and 5 bases, there was a span of 14 bases. The CDR3: CASRQAMLDTQYF. CDR3 bases: TGTGCCAGCCGCCAGGCTATGCTAGATACGCAGTATTTT.

The J gene is TRBJ2-3, the V gene TRBV20-1; the match to TRBD2 covers 7 bases. CDR3 length: 11 residues. Germline trimming cut 6 bases from V and 5 bases from J; bases unmatched to any gene: 2. In germline, CDR1 is DFQATT, CDR2 SNEGSKA (reference sequence). For the CDR3, the DNA is TGCAGTGCGTGGGGGGGAGATACGCAGTATTTT. This codes for CSAWGGDTQYF.

This clone was picked up a small number of times. The V gene is TRBV10-3, the J gene TRBJ2-7; D is possibly TRBD1 (6 bases). CDR1 and CDR2 from the germline V gene are ENHRY and SYGVKD. The V end was cut by 2 bases, the J end by 3 bases, with 11 bases between. CDR3 size: 14 residues. This CDR3 reads CAISEVQGSYEQYF. CDR3 DNA: TGTGCCATCAGTGAGGTACAGGGCAGCTACGAGCAGTACTTC.

CDR3 in DNA: TGCGCCAGCAGCTTGGGGCACGGCGGCTCAGATACGCAGTATTTT. Its translation is CASSLGHGGSDTQYF. The chain combines TRBV5-1 with TRBJ2-3, with unresolved D. The germline V gene has CDR1 SGHRS and CDR2 YFSETQ. Trimming removed 0 bases from V and 4 bases from J, with 12 bases in between. This CDR3 is built from 15 residues.

This clone has a handful of counts. The V gene is TRBV6-6, the J gene TRBJ2-2, with TRBD1 matching over 9 bases. The length of the CDR3 is 16 residues. V was clipped by 7 bases and J by 1 base; unmatched bases: 7. In germline, CDR1 is MNHNY, CDR2 SVGAGI (reference sequence). Written as DNA, the CDR3 is TGTGCCAGCACACGGTCGGGACAGGGGAACACCGGGGAGCTGTTTTTT. Protein sequence: CASTRSGQGNTGELFF.

The CDR3 region has the DNA TGTGCCAGCAGCTTTAGGCCAGGCCAACACACCGGGGAGCTGTTTTTT. Translation: CASSFRPGQHTGELFF. The rearrangement links TRBV5-4 to TRBJ2-2; D remains unclear. The CDR3 covers 16 residues. CDR1 and CDR2 (germline): SGHNT, YYREEE (reference sequence). Trimming shortened V by 2 bases and J by 3 bases, and 14 bases separated the two germline ends.

This clone was detected ten times or more. The V call is TRBV9, the J call TRBJ2-1, with 7 bases identical to TRBD2. Looked up from germline, CDR1 is SGDLS and CDR2 is YYNGEE. Trimming cost V 0 bases and J 7 bases; bases outside gene matches: 4. The length of the CDR3 is 14 residues. The CDR3: CASSVETSSNEQFF. DNA of the CDR3: TGTGCCAGCAGCGTAGAGACTAGCTCTAATGAGCAGTTCTTC.

This clone was seen a few times. V and J are TRBV7-6 and TRBJ2-7; a possible D gene is TRBD1 (6 bases). This CDR3 is built from 15 residues. The V and J ends lost 3 bases and 5 bases respectively, with 17 bases between them. The germline V gene has CDR1 SGHVS and CDR2 FNYEAQ. CDR3: CASSLDSITPNEQYF. CDR3 DNA: TGTGCCAGCAGCTTGGACAGCATTACCCCCAACGAGCAGTACTTC.

The table lists this clone with a few counts. This sequence joins TRBV11-3 and TRBJ2-7; TRBD1 aligns across 8 bases. This CDR3 has 14 residues. In germline, CDR1 is SGHNT, CDR2 YENEEA. Trimming removed 1 base from V and 2 bases from J; junction bases left unmatched: 1. The CDR3 spells CASSLGTGPYEQYF. In nucleotides, the CDR3 is TGTGCCAGCAGCTTAGGGACAGGGCCCTACGAGCAGTACTTC.

This clone was seen only a few times. The chain couples TRBV7-8 to TRBJ1-5, with D possibly being TRBD1 (6 bases). CDR3 length equals 15 residues. V was trimmed by 5 bases and J by 5 bases, leaving 16 bases between them. Germline V gene lookup returns CDR1 SGHVS and CDR2 FQNEAQ. CDR3 sequence reads: CASSPWGRGDQPQHF. As DNA, the CDR3 is TGTGCCAGCAGCCCGTGGGGCAGGGGAGATCAGCCCCAGCATTTT.

This clone was seen many times. The chain recombines TRBV29-1 with TRBJ2-7, with D perhaps matching TRBD2 (5 bases). The CDR3 runs to 12 residues. Trimming took off 1 base at V and 6 bases at J, with 10 bases between the two ends. The germline CDR1 and CDR2 sequences are SQVTM and ANQGSEA. The chain's CDR3 is CSVEGVGSEQYF. The CDR3 DNA follows: TGCAGCGTTGAAGGGGTAGGGAGCGAGCAGTACTTC.

This chain links TRBV5-6 with TRBJ2-2, with a possible D match to TRBD2 (7 bases). The germline CDR1 and CDR2 sequences are SGHDT and YYEEEE. V shed 4 bases and J shed 0 bases, with 19 bases lying between them. This CDR3 contains 18 residues. The CDR3 region has the DNA TGTGCCAGCAGCAGGTTACGGGGGGCCACTTCGAACACCGGGGAGCTGTTTTTT. Translating it yields CASSRLRGATSNTGELFF.

This clone was counted a few times. The V and J genes are TRBV10-3 and TRBJ2-7; TRBD1 agrees at 9 bases. Germline CDR1 reads ENHRY; CDR2 reads SYGVKD. Unmatched junction bases numbered 10, after V lost 4 bases and J lost 6 bases. CDR3 length equals 15 residues. This chain's CDR3 is CAISGGQGLASEQYF. CDR3 DNA: TGTGCCATCAGTGGGGGACAGGGACTTGCCTCCGAGCAGTACTTC.

This clone was recorded a few times. The genes are TRBV7-2 and TRBJ2-5; 15 bases align to TRBD2. Germline CDR1 is SGHTA and CDR2 is FQGNSA. V dropped 2 bases and J dropped 4; count of bases not matched to a gene: 5. The CDR3 has 17 amino acids. The DNA of the CDR3 is TGTGCCAGCAGCTTATCCTGGACTAGCGGGGGGGCAGAGACCCAGTACTTC. Residues: CASSLSWTSGGAETQYF.

This clone was picked up a small number of times. The chain recombines TRBV18 with TRBJ2-5; D is unclear. Germline V CDR1 and CDR2: KGHSH, LQKENI. The CDR3 consists of 13 residues. Trimming stripped 6 bases from V and 5 bases from J, with 13 bases between. The CDR3 coding sequence is TGTGCCAGCTCCCGCGGATCCTCTGAGACCCAGTACTTC. Amino acids: CASSRGSSETQYF. Full variable domain (outside the CDR3, taken from reference TRBV18 and TRBJ2-5): NAGVMQNPRHLVRRRGQEARLRCSPMKGHSHVYWYRQLPEEGLKFMVYLQKENIIDESGMPKERFSAEFPKEGPSILRIQQVVRGDSAAYFCASSRGSSETQYFGPGTRLLVL.

This clone was picked up a small number of times. V and J are TRBV28 and TRBJ2-5; the match to TRBD2 covers 7 bases. The CDR3 extends over 14 amino acids. The germline gives CDR1 MDHEN, CDR2 SYDVKM. After removal of 6 bases from V and 4 bases from J, the junction contained 8 bases not matched to a gene. This CDR3 reads CASSLGGVRETQYF. As DNA, the CDR3 is TGTGCCAGCAGCCTGGGAGGGGTGCGAGAGACCCAGTACTTC.